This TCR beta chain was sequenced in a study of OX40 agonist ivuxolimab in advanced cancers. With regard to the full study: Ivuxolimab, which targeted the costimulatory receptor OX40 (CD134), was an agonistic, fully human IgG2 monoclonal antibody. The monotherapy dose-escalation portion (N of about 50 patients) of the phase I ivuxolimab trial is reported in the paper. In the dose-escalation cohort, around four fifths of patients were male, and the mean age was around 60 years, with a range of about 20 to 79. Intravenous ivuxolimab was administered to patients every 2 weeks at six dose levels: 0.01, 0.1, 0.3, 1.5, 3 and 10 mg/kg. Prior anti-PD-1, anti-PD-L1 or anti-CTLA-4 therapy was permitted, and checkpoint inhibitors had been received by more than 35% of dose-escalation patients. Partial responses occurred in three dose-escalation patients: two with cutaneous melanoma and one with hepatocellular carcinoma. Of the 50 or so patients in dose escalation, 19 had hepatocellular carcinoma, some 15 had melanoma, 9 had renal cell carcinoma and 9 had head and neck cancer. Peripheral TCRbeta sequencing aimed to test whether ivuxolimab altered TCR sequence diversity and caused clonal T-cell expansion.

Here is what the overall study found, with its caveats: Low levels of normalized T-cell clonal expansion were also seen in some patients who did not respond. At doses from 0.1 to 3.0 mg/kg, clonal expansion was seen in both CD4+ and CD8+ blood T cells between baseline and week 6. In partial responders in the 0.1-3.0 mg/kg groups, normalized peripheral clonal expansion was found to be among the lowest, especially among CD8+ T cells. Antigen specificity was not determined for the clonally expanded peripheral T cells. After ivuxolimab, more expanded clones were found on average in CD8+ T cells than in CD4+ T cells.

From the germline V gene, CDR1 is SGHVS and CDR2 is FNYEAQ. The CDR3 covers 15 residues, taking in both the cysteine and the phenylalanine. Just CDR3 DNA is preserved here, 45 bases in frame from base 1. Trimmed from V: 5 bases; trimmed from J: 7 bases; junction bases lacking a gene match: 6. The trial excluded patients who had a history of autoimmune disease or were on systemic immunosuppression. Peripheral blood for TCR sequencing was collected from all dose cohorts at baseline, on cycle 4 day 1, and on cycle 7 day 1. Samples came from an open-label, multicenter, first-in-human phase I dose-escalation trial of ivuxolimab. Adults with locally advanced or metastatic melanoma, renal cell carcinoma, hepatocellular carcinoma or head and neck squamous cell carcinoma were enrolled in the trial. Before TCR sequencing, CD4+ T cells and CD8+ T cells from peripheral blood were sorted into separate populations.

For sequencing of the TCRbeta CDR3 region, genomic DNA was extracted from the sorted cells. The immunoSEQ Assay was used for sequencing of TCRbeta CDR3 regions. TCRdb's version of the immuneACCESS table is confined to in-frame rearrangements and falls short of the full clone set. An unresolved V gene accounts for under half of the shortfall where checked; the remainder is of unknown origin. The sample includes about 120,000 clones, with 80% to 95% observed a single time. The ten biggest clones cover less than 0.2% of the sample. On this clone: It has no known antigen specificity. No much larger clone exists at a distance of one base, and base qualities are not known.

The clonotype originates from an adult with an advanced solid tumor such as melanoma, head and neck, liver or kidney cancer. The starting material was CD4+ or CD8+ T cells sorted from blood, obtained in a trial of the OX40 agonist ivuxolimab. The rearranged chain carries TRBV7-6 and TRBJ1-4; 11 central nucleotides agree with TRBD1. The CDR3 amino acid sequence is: CASSVGQGATEKLFF. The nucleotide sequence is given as TGTGCCAGCAGCGTAGGACAGGGGGCGACTGAAAAACTGTTTTTT.